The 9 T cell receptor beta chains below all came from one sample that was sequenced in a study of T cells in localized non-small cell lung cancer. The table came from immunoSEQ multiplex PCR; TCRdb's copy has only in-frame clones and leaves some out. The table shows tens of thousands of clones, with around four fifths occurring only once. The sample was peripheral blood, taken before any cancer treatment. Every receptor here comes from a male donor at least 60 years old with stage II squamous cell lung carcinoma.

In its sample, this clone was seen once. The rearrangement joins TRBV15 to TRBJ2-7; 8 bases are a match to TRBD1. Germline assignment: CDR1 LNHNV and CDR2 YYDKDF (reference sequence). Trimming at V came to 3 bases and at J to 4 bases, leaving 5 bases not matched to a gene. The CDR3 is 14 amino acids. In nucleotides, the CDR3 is TGTGCCACCAGCAGGAGGACAGGGCCATACGAGCAGTACTTC. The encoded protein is CATSRRTGPYEQYF.

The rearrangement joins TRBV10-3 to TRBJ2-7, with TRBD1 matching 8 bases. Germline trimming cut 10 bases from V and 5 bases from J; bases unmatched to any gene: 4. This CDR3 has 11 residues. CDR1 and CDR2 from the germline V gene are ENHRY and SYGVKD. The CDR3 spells CASRTGNEQYF. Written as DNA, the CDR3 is TGTGCCAGCCGGACAGGGAACGAGCAGTACTTC.

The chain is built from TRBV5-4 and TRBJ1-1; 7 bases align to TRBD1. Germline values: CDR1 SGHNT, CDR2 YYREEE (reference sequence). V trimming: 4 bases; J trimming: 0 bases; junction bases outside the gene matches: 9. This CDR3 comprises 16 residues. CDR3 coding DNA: TGTGCCAGCAGCGGACGGGGACAGAACATGAACACTGAAGCTTTCTTT. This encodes CASSGRGQNMNTEAFF.

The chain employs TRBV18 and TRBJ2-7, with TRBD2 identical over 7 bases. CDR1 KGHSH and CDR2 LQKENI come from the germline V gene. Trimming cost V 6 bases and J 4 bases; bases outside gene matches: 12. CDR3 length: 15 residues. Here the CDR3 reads CASSPGGTAFYEQYF. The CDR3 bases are TGTGCCAGCTCCCCCGGGGGGACGGCGTTTTACGAGCAGTACTTC. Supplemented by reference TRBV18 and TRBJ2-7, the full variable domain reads NAGVMQNPRHLVRRRGQEARLRCSPMKGHSHVYWYRQLPEEGLKFMVYLQKENIIDESGMPKERFSAEFPKEGPSILRIQQVVRGDSAAYFCASSPGGTAFYEQYFGPGTRLTVT.

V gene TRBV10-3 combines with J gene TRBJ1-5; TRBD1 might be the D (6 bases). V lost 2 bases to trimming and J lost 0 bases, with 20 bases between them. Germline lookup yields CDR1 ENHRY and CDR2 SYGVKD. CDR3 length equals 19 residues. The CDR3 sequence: CAISEGQGQGRYSNQPQHF. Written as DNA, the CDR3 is TGTGCCATCAGTGAGGGGCAGGGGCAGGGGCGTTATAGCAATCAGCCCCAGCATTTT.

In DNA, the CDR3 is TGTGCCAGCAGCTTAAAAGCGAACACTGAAGCTTTCTTT. The encoded protein is CASSLKANTEAFF. The chain carries TRBV7-2 and TRBJ1-1; no definite D call. Trimming shortened V by 2 bases and J by 1 base, and 5 bases separated the two germline ends. CDR3 length: 13 amino acids. Germline CDR1 reads SGHTA; CDR2 reads FQGNSA.

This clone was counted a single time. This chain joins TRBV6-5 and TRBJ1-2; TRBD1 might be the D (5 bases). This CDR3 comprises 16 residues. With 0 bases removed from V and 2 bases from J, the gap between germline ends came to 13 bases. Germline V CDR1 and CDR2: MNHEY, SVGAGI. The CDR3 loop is CASSYSGGAANYGYTF. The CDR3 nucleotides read TGTGCCAGCAGTTACTCAGGAGGGGCGGCAAACTATGGCTACACCTTC.

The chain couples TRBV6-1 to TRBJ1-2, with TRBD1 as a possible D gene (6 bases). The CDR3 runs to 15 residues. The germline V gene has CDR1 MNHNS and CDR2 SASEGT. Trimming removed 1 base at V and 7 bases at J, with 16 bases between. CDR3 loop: CASSEGPRAGVGYTF. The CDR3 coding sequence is TGTGCCAGCAGTGAAGGCCCAAGGGCAGGGGTTGGCTACACCTTC.

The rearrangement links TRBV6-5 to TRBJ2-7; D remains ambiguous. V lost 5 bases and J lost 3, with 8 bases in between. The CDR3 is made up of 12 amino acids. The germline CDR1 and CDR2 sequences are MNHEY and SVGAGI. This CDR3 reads CASSGSSYEQYF. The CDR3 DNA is TGTGCCAGCAGTGGCAGCAGCTACGAGCAGTACTTC.